This is a list of T cell receptor beta chains from one sample in a study of blood T cell repertoires in COVID-19. The protocol was immunoSEQ multiplex PCR, while the TCRdb copy is restricted to in-frame clones and leaves out a portion. This table has 500,000 or so clones, 87% appearing once. The sequencing input was PBMCs or T cells enriched from blood (not recorded which). These receptor sequences come from a young woman who had recovered from COVID-19. Each CDR3 is given with its conserved first and last residue. A D gene is named only where the DNA matches it firmly. Not every row has a clone size; where given, it reads once, few, many or a size class.

TRBV11-2	TRBD2	TRBJ2-3	few	CASSPTSGGRTDTQYF	TGTGCCAGCAGCCCCACTAGCGGGGGGAGGACAGATACGCAGTATTTT
TRBV29-1	.	TRBJ1-1	.	CSGRETGNTEAFF	TGCAGCGGACGCGAAACAGGGAACACTGAAGCTTTCTTT
TRBV4-1	.	TRBJ1-2	.	CASSQLPYSDYTF	TGCGCCAGCAGCCAACTCCCGTATAGTGACTACACCTTC
TRBV5-1	TRBD2	TRBJ2-3	.	CASSFGGEGDTQYF	TGCGCCAGCAGCTTCGGCGGGGAGGGAGATACGCAGTATTTT
TRBV19	TRBD1	TRBJ2-7	.	CASAQPGQGRYEQYF	TGTGCCAGTGCGCAACCGGGACAGGGTCGATACGAGCAGTACTTC
TRBV30	.	TRBJ1-1	.	CAWTERLGGSEAFF	TGTGCCTGGACTGAGAGGTTGGGGGGGTCGGAAGCTTTCTTT
TRBV7-8	.	TRBJ2-5	.	CASNRHSGGPKRGETQYF	TGTGCCAGCAACCGCCACTCGGGGGGCCCCAAGAGAGGGGAGACCCAGTACTTC
TRBV7-9	TRBD1	TRBJ2-7	.	CASSLTGTGDYEQYF	TGTGCCAGCAGCTTGACCGGGACAGGGGACTACGAGCAGTACTTC
TRBV4-1	.	TRBJ2-3	.	CASSQEVKTGDTQYF	TGCGCCAGCAGCCAAGAGGTGAAGACTGGAGATACGCAGTATTTT
TRBV9	.	TRBJ2-3	once	CASSPRDYSTDTQYF	TGTGCCAGCAGCCCCCGAGACTATAGCACAGATACGCAGTATTTT
TRBV29-1	.	TRBJ1-6	once	CSVVTGPNSPLHF	TGCAGCGTTGTGACAGGCCCGAATTCACCCCTCCACTTT
TRBV5-4	.	TRBJ2-3	few	CASWTNRGNTDTQYF	TGTGCCAGCTGGACAAACCGGGGGAACACAGATACGCAGTATTTT
TRBV2	.	TRBJ2-7	.	CASRAPPLFEQYF	TGTGCCAGCAGGGCCCCACCCCTGTTTGAGCAGTACTTC
TRBV29-1	.	TRBJ1-3	.	CSVGETAGNTIYF	TGCAGCGTTGGAGAGACAGCCGGAAACACCATATATTTT
TRBV2	TRBD1	TRBJ1-2	.	CASSRFRTGASSWYTF	TGTGCCAGCAGCCGATTTCGGACAGGCGCCTCCAGTTGGTACACCTTC
TRBV6-2/TRBV6-3	TRBD2	TRBJ2-5	.	CASSYLSGGQETQYF	TGTGCCAGCAGTTACCTTAGCGGGGGTCAAGAGACCCAGTACTTC
TRBV7-2	.	TRBJ2-7	.	CASSLQGEALYEQYF	TGTGCCAGCAGCTTACAGGGTGAGGCTCTCTACGAGCAGTACTTC
TRBV7-2	TRBD1	TRBJ1-1	.	CASIRDRGLNTEAFF	TGTGCCAGCATCCGGGACAGGGGTCTGAACACTGAAGCTTTCTTT
TRBV23-1	.	TRBJ2-7	.	CASSNSYEQYF	TGCGCCAGCTCTAACTCCTACGAGCAGTACTTC
TRBV6-5	.	TRBJ1-4	.	CASWAITFNEKLFF	TGTGCCAGCTGGGCCATCACCTTTAATGAAAAACTGTTTTTT
TRBV10-3	TRBD1	TRBJ1-3	.	CATTGGSGNTIYF	TGTGCCACCACAGGGGGCTCTGGAAACACCATATATTTT
TRBV28	.	TRBJ1-5	.	CASSSTILYSNQPQHF	TGTGCCAGCAGTTCGACAATCCTTTATAGCAATCAGCCCCAGCATTTT
TRBV2	TRBD1	TRBJ1-5	.	CASNSDRGSNQPQHF	TGTGCCAGCAATTCGGACAGGGGGTCTAATCAGCCCCAGCATTTT
TRBV27	.	TRBJ2-3	.	CASSLDSGDTQYF	TGTGCCAGCAGTTTAGACTCCGGAGATACGCAGTATTTT
TRBV7-2	.	TRBJ1-2	.	CASSLDVAGKGYTF	TGTGCCAGCAGCTTAGACGTAGCGGGGAAAGGCTACACCTTC
TRBV4-1	TRBD1	TRBJ1-5	.	CASSQDGTGFNQPQHF	TGCGCCAGCAGCCAGGACGGGACAGGGTTTAATCAGCCCCAGCATTTT
TRBV12-3/TRBV12-4	.	TRBJ1-1	.	CASSLLRGGRAFF	TGTGCCAGCAGTTTACTGAGAGGTGGAAGGGCTTTCTTT